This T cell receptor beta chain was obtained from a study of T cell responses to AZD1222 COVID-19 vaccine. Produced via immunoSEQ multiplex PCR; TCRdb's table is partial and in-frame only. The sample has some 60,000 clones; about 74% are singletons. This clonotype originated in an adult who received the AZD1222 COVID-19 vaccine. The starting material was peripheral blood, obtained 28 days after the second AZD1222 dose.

CDR3 coding DNA: TGTGCCACCAAGGGAGGACTTGCGCTAGAGACCCAGTACTTC. It translates to CATKGGLALETQYF. The V call is TRBV2, the J call TRBJ2-5, with TRBD2 as a possible D gene (6 bases). There are 14 residues in the CDR3. The germline gives CDR1 SNHLY, CDR2 FYNNEI. The V end lost 10 bases, the J end lost 4 bases, and 19 bases lay between the germline ends.